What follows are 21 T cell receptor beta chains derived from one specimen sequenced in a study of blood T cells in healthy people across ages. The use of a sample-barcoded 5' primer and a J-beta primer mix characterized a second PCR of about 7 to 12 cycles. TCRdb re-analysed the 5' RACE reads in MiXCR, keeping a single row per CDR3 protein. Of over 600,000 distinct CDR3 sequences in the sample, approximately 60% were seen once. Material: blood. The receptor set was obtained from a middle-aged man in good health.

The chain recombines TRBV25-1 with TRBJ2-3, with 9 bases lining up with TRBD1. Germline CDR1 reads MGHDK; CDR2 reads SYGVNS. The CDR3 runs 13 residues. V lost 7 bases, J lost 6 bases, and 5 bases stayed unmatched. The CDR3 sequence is CASNDRGVDTQYF. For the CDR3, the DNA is TGTGCCAGCAACGACAGGGGGGTGGATACGCAGTATTTT.

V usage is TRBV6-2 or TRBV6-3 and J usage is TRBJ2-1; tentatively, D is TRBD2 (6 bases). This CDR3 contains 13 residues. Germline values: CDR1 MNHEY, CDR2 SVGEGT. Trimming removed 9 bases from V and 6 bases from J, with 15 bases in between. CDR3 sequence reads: CASFEGGANEQFF. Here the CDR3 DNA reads TGTGCCAGTTTTGAGGGCGGGGCCAATGAGCAGTTCTTC.

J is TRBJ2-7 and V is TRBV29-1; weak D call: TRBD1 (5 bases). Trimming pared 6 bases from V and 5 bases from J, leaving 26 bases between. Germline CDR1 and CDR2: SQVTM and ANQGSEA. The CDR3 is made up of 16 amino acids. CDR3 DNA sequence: TGCAGCGTATCTAACAGCAGGGAATCAAAAGGGGACGAGCAGTACTTC. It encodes CSVSNSRESKGDEQYF.

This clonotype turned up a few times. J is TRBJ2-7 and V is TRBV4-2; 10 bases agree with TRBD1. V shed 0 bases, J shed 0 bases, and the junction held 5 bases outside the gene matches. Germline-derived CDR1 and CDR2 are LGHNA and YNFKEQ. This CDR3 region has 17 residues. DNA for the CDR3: TGTGCCAGCAGCCAAGATCTGGGACAGGGGTTCTCCTACGAGCAGTACTTC. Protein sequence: CASSQDLGQGFSYEQYF.

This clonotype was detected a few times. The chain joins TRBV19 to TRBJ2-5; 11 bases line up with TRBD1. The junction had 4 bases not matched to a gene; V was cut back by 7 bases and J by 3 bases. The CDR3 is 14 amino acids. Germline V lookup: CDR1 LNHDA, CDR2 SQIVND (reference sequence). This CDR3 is CASTWTGGEETQYF. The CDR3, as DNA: TGTGCCAGTACCTGGACAGGGGGCGAAGAGACCCAGTACTTC.

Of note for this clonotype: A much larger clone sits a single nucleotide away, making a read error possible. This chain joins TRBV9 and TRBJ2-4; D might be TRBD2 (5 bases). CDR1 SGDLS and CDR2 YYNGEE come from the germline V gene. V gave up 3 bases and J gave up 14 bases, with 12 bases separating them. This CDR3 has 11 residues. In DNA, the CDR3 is TGTGCCAGCAGCGCCGGAGGAGAGAAGTACTTC. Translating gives CASSAGGEKYF. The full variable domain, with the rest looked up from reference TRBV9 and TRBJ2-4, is DSGVTQTPKHLITATGQRVTLRCSPRSGDLSVYWYQQSLDQGLQFLIQYYNGEERAKGNILERFSAQQFPDLHSELNLSSLELGDSALYFCASSAGGEKYFGAGTRLSVL.

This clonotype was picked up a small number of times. The CDR3 region is CSVEDWGVFNEQFF. The CDR3 DNA sequence: TGCAGCGTTGAAGATTGGGGGGTTTTCAATGAGCAGTTCTTC. V usage is TRBV29-1 and J usage is TRBJ2-1; a weak D match, TRBD2 (6 bases). The CDR3 loop spans 14 amino acids. Germline lookup yields CDR1 SQVTM and CDR2 ANQGSEA. V dropped 0 bases and J dropped 6 bases, with 12 bases sitting between them.

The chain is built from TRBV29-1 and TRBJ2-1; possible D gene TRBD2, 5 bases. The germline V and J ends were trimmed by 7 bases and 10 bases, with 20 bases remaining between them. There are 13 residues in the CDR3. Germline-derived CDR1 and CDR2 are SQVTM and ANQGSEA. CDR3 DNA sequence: TGCAGCGCTGTACCGTGGGGAGCCTACGAGCAGTTCTTC. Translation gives CSAVPWGAYEQFF.

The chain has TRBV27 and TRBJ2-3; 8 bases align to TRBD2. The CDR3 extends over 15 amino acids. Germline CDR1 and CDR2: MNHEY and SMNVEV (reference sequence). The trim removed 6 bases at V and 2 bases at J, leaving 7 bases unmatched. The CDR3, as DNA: TGTGCCAGCAGCCCTACTAGCGGCCTCACAGATACGCAGTATTTT. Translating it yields CASSPTSGLTDTQYF.

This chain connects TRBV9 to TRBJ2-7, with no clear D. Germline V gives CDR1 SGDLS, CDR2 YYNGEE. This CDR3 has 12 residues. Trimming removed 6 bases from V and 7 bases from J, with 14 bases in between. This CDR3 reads CASNLLTNEQYF. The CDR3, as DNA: TGTGCCAGCAACCTGCTAACTAATGAGCAGTACTTC.

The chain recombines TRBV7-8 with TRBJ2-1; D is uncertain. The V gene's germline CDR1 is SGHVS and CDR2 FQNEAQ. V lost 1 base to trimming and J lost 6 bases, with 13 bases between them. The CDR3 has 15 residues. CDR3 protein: CASSLGPPRANEQFF. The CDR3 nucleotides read TGTGCCAGCAGCTTAGGCCCCCCTAGAGCCAATGAGCAGTTCTTC.

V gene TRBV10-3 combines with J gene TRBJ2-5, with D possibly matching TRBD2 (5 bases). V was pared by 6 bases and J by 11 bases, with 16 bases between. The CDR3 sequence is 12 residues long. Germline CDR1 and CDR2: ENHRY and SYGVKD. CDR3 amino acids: CAIRIPEDEQYF. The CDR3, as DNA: TGTGCCATCAGAATTCCGGAGGATGAGCAGTACTTC.

The CDR3 coding sequence is TGTGCCAGCAGCTTAGATGGGGGGGGAGTCAACTATGGCTACACCTTC. Protein product: CASSLDGGGVNYGYTF. This chain uses TRBV7-2 with TRBJ1-2; TRBD1 is a possible D gene (5 bases). Germline V gene sequence: CDR1 SGHTA, CDR2 FQGNSA. The length of the CDR3 is 16 residues. Trimming pared 1 base from V and 2 bases from J, leaving 14 bases between.

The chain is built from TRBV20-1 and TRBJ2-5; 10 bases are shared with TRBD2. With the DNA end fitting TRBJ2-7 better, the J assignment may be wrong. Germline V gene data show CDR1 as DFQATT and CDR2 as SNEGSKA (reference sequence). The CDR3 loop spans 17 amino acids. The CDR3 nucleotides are TGCAGTGCTAGAGATAAAAGACTAGCGGGTATTACCTACGAGCAGTACTTC. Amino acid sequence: CSARDKRLAGITYEQYF.

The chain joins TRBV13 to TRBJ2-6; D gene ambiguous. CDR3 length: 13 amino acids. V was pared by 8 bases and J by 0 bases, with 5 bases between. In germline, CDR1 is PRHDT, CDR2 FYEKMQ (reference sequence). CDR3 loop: CASALSGANVLTF. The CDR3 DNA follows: TGTGCCAGCGCCCTCTCTGGGGCCAACGTCCTGACTTTC. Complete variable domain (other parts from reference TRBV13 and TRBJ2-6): AAGVIQSPRHLIKEKRETATLKCYPIPRHDTVYWYQQGPGQDPQFLISFYEKMQSDKGSIPDRFSAQQFSDYHSELNMSSLELGDSALYFCASALSGANVLTFGAGSRLTVL.

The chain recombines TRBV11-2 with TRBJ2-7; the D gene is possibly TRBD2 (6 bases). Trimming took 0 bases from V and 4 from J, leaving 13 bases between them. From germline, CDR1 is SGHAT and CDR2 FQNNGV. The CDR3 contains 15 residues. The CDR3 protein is CASSLDSSGMYEQYF. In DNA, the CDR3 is TGTGCCAGCAGCTTAGATAGTAGCGGCATGTACGAGCAGTACTTC.

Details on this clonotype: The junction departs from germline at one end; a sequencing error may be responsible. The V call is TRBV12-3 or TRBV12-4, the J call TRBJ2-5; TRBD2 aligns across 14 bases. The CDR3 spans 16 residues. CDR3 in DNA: TGTACCAGCAGCCTGGGACTAGCGGGGGATCGGGAGACCCAGTACTTC. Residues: CTSSLGLAGDRETQYF.

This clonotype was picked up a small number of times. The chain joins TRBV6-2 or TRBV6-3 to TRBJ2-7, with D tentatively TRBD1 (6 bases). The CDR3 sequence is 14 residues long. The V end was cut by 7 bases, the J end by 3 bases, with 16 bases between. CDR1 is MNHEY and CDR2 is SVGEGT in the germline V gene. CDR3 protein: CASKRWDNNYEQYF. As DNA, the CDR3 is TGTGCCAGCAAAAGATGGGACAACAACTACGAGCAGTACTTC.

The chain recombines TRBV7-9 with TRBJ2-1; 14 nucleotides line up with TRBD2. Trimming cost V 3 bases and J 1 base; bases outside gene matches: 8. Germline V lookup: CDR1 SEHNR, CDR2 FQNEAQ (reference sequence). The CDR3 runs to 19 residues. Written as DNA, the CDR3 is TGTGCCAGCAGCTTTCGACTAGCGGGAGGGACACGGTCCTACAATGAGCAGTTCTTC. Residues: CASSFRLAGGTRSYNEQFF. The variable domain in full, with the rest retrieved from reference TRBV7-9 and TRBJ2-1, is DTGVSQNPRHKITKRGQNVTFRCDPISEHNRLYWYRQTLGQGPEFLTYFQNEAQLEKSRLLSDRFSAERPKGSFSTLEIQRTEQGDSAMYLCASSFRLAGGTRSYNEQFFGPGTRLTVL.

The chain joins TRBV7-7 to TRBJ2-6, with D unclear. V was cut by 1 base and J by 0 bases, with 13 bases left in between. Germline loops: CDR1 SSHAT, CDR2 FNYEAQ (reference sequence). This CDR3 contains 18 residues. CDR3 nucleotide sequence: TGTGCCAGCAGCTTAGGGCCAACGCCCAGCTCTGGGGCCAACGTCCTGACTTTC. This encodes CASSLGPTPSSGANVLTF. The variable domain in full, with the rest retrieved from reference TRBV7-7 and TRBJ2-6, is GAGVSQSPRYKVTKRGQDVTLRCDPISSHATLYWYQQALGQGPEFLTYFNYEAQPDKSGLPSDRFSAERPEGSISTLTIQRTEQRDSAMYRCASSLGPTPSSGANVLTFGAGSRLTVL.

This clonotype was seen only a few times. This chain's CDR3 is CASKRTAAPNEKLFF. CDR3 nucleotide sequence: TGTGCCAGCAAGAGAACAGCCGCACCTAATGAAAAACTGTTTTTT. J is TRBJ1-4 and V is TRBV6-4, with no clear D. Germline loops: CDR1 MRHNA, CDR2 SNTAGT. The CDR3 spans 15 residues. The V end lost 7 bases, the J end lost 3 bases, and 15 bases lay between the germline ends.